This T cell receptor (beta chain) appears in the sequencing data of a study of T cell responses to AZD1222 COVID-19 vaccine. The CDR3 contains 12 residues. V lost 4 bases to trimming and J lost 5 bases; unmatched junction nucleotides: 1. The germline CDR1 and CDR2 sequences are KGHSH and LQKENI. General study findings and limits: Repertoire collection took place solely once the T cell response had peaked. Following two doses of AZD1222, Spike-specific TCR breadth and depth rose. Donors were chiefly white British, with a greater number of females, and clonal diversity was perhaps underestimated. Baseline testing showed seropositivity in only a handful of AZD1222 recipients.

About this clone itself: Antigen: not known.

Assay: immunoSEQ multiplex PCR; the TCRdb copy retains only in-frame clones and omits some. The table shows 110,000 to 150,000 clones, with roughly 90% occurring only once. This sample comprised peripheral blood, obtained on day 0 of AZD1222 vaccination. This TCR derives from an adult in good health. This chain links TRBV18 with TRBJ2-5, with TRBD2 identical over 7 bases. In DNA, the CDR3 is TGTGCCAGCTCACGGGAGGGGGAGACCCAGTACTTC. Protein sequence: CASSREGETQYF.